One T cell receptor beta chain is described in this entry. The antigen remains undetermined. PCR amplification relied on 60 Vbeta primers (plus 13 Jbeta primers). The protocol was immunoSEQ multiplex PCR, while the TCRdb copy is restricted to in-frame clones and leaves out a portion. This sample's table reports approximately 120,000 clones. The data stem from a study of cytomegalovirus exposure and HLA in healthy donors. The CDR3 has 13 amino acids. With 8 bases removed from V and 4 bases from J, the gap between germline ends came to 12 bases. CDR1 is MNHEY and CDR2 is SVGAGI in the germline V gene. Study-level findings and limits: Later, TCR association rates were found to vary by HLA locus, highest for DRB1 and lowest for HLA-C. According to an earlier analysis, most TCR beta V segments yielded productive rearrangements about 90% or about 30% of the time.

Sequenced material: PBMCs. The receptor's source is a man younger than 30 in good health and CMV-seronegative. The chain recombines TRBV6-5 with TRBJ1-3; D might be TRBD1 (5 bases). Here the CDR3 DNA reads TGTGCCAGCCGGGAGGGGCCCGGAAACACCATATATTTT. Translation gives CASREGPGNTIYF.